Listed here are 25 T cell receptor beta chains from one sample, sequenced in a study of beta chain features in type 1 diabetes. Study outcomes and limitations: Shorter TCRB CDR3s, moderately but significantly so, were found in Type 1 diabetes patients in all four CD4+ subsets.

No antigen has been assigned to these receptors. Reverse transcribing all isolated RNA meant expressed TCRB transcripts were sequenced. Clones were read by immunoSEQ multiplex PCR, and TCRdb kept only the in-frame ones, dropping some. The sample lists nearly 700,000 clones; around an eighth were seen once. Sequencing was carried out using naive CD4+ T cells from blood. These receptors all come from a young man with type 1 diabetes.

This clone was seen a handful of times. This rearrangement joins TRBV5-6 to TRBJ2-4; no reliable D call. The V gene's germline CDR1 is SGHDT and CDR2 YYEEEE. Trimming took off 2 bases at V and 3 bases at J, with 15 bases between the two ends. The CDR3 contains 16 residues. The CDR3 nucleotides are TGTGCCAGCAGCTTAATAAATGGGGTTGGCAAAAACATTCAGTACTTC. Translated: CASSLINGVGKNIQYF.

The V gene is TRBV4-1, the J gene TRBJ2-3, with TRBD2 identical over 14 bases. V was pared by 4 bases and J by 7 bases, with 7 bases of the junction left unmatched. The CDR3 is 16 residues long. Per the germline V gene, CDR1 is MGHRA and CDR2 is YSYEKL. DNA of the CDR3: TGCGCCAGCAGCCCTCGACTAGCGGGGGGGCCCAATACGCAGTATTTT. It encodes CASSPRLAGGPNTQYF.

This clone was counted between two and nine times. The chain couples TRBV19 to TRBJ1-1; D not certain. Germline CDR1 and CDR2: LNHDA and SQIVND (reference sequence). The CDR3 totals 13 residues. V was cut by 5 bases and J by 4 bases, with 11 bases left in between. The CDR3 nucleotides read TGTGCCAGTAGTCCCCCGGAGGGCACTGAAGCTTTCTTT. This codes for CASSPPEGTEAFF.

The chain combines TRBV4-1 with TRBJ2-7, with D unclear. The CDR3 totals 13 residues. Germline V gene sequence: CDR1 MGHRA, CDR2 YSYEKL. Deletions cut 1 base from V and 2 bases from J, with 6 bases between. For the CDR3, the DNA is TGCGCCAGCAGCCAAGGAGCGACCTACGAGCAGTACTTC. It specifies CASSQGATYEQYF.

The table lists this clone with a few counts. The CDR3: CASSLGLARPTDTQYF. The CDR3 DNA reads as TGTGCCAGCAGCCTGGGACTAGCGAGGCCCACAGATACGCAGTATTTT. The chain uses TRBV7-9 and TRBJ2-3; TRBD2 aligns across 10 bases. Germline V gene lookup returns CDR1 SEHNR and CDR2 FQNEAQ (reference sequence). CDR3 size: 16 residues. The V segment lost 5 bases and the J segment 2 bases; nucleotides outside the gene matches: 7.

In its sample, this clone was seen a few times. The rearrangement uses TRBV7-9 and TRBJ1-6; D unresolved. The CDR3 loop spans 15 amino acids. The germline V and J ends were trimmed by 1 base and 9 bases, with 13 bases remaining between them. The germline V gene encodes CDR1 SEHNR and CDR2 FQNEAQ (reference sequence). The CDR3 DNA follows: TGTGCCAGCAGCTTAGGGGAGGACGCAAGTTCACCCCTCCACTTT. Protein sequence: CASSLGEDASSPLHF.

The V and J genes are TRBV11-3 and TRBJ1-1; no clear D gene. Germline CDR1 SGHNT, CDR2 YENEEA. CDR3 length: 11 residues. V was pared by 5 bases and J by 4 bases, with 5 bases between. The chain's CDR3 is CASSPGTEAFF. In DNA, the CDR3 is TGTGCCAGCAGCCCGGGCACTGAAGCTTTCTTT.

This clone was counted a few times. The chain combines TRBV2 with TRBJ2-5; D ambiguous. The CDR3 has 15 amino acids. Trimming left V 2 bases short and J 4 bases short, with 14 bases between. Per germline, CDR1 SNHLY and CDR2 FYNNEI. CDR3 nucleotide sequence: TGTGCCAGCAGTGAATTAGGGCCAGCTGGAGAGACCCAGTACTTC. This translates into CASSELGPAGETQYF. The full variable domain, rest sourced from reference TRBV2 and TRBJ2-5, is EPEVTQTPSHQVTQMGQEVILRCVPISNHLYFYWYRQILGQKVEFLVSFYNNEISEKSEIFDDQFSVERPDGSNFTLKIRSTKLEDSAMYFCASSELGPAGETQYFGPGTRLLVL.

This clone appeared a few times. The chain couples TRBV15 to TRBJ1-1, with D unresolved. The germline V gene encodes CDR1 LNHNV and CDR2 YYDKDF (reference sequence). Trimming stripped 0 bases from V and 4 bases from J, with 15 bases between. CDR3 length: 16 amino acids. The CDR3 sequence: CATSRDLNSWGTEAFF. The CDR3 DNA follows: TGTGCCACCAGCAGAGATTTGAATTCCTGGGGCACTGAAGCTTTCTTT.

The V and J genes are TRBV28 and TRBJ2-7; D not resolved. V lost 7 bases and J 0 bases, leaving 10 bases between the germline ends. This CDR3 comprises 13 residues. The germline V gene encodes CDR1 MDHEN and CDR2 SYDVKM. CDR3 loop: CASTIPSSYEQYF. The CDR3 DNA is TGTGCCAGCACCATACCGAGCTCCTACGAGCAGTACTTC.

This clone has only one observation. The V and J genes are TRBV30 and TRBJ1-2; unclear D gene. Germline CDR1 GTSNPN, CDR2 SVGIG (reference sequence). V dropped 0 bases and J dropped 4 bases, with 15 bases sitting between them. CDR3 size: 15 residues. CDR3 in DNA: TGTGCCTGGAGTGTACTAGCAGATACCCTCTATGGCTACACCTTC. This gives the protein CAWSVLADTLYGYTF.

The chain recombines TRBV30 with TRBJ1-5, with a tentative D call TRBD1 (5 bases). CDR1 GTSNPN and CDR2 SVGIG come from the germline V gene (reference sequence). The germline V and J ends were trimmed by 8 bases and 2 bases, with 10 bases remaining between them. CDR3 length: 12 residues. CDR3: CALGQGNQPQHF. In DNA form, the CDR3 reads TGTGCCCTGGGGCAGGGCAATCAGCCCCAGCATTTT.

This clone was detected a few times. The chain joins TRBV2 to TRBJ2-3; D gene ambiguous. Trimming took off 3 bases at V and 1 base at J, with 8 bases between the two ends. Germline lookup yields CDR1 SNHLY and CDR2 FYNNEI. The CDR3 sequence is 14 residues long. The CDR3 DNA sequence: TGTGCCAGCAGTGACCTACTACGCACAGATACGCAGTATTTT. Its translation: CASSDLLRTDTQYF. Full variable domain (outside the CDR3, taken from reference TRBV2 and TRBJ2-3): EPEVTQTPSHQVTQMGQEVILRCVPISNHLYFYWYRQILGQKVEFLVSFYNNEISEKSEIFDDQFSVERPDGSNFTLKIRSTKLEDSAMYFCASSDLLRTDTQYFGPGTRLTVL.

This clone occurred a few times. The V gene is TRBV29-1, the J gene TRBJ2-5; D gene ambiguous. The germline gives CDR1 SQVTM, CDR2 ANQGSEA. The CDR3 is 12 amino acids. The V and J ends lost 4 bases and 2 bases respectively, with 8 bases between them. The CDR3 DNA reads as TGCAGCGTTGTCGTTCCGCAAGAGACCCAGTACTTC. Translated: CSVVVPQETQYF.

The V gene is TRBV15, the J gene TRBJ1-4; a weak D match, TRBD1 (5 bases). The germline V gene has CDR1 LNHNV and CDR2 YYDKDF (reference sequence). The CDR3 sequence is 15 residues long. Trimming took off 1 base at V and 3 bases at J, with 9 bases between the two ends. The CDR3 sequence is CATSRADTSNEKLFF. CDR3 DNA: TGTGCCACCAGCAGAGCGGACACGTCTAATGAAAAACTGTTTTTT. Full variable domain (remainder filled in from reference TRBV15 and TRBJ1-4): DAMVIQNPRYQVTQFGKPVTLSCSQTLNHNVMYWYQQKSSQAPKLLFHYYDKDFNNEADTPDNFQSRRPNTSFCFLDIRSPGLGDTAMYLCATSRADTSNEKLFFGSGTQLSVL.

The CDR3 spells CASSIFNGISYEQYF. CDR3 nucleotide sequence: TGTGCCAGTAGTATTTTTAACGGAATTTCCTACGAGCAGTACTTC. The V and J genes are TRBV19 and TRBJ2-7; D remains unclear. Germline-derived CDR1 and CDR2 are LNHDA and SQIVND (reference sequence). The ends were cut back, 3 bases at V and 1 base at J, with 13 bases in the middle. The CDR3 runs 15 residues. Full variable domain (rest looked up from reference TRBV19 and TRBJ2-7): DGGITQSPKYLFRKEGQNVTLSCEQNLNHDAMYWYRQDPGQGLRLIYYSQIVNDFQKGDIAEGYSVSREKKESFPLTVTSAQKNPTAFYLCASSIFNGISYEQYFGPGTRLTVT.

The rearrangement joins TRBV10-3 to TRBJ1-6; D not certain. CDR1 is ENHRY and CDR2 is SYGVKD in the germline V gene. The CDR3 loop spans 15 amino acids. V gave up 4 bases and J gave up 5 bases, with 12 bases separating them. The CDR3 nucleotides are TGTGCCATCAGTGGGCCCCTTTTGGATAATTCACCCCTCCACTTT. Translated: CAISGPLLDNSPLHF.

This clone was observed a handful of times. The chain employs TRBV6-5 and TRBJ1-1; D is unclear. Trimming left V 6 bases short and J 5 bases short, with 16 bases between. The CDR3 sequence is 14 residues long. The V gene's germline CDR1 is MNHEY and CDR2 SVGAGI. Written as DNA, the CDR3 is TGTGCCAGCAGCCCTGGACCTACCGGGACTGAAGCTTTCTTT. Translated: CASSPGPTGTEAFF.

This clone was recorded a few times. The CDR3 nucleotides read TGTGCCAGCAGCACCACGGGACAGGGAGGTGAAAAACTGTTTTTT. Translating gives CASSTTGQGGEKLFF. V is TRBV7-9 and J is TRBJ1-4; 9 bases align to TRBD1. This CDR3 region has 15 residues. Germline assignment: CDR1 SEHNR and CDR2 FQNEAQ (reference sequence). J was trimmed by 7 bases and V by 5 bases; bases with no gene match: 8.

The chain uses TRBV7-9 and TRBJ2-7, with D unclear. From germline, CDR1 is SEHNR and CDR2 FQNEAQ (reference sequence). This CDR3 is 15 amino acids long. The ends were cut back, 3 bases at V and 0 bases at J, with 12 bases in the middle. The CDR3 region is CASSFGTSSSYEQYF. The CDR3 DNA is TGTGCCAGCAGCTTTGGCACCTCCAGCTCCTACGAGCAGTACTTC.

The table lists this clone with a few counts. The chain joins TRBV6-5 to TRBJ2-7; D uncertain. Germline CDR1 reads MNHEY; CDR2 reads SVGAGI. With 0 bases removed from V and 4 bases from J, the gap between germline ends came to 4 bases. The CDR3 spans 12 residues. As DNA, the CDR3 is TGTGCCAGCAGTTACTCGGAATACGAGCAGTACTTC. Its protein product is CASSYSEYEQYF.

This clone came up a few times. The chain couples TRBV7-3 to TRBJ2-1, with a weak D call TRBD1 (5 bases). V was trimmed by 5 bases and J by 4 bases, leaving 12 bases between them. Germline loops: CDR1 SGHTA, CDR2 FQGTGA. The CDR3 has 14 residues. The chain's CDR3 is CASSSQGSYNEQFF. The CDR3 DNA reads TGTGCCAGCAGCAGTCAGGGAAGTTACAATGAGCAGTTCTTC.

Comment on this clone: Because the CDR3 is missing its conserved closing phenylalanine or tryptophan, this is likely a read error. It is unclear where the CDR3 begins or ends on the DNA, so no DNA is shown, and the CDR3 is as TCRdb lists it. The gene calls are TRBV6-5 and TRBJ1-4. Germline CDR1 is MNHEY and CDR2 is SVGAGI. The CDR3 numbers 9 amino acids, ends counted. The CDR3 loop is CASSYPPFR.

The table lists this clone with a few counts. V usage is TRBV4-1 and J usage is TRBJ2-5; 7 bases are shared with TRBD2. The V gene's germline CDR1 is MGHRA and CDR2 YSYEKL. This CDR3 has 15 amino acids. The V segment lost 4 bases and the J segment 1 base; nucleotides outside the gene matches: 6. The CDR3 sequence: CASSPISGVQETQYF. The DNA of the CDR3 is TGCGCCAGCAGCCCCATAAGCGGGGTCCAAGAGACCCAGTACTTC.

The CDR3 DNA is TGTGCCATCAGGGGGACTAGCGGGGTCGCAGATACGCAGTATTTT. Translated, it gives CAIRGTSGVADTQYF. This rearrangement joins TRBV10-3 to TRBJ2-3; TRBD2 matches at 13 bases. This CDR3 comprises 15 residues. Per the germline V gene, CDR1 is ENHRY and CDR2 is SYGVKD. V was pared by 6 bases and J by 4 bases, with 4 bases of the junction left unmatched.